Listed below are T cell receptor beta chains from one sample, sequenced in a study of blood T cell repertoires in COVID-19. Sequencing used immunoSEQ multiplex PCR; TCRdb keeps in-frame clones, though not all of them. The table includes some 200,000 clones, around 73% detected once. Sequencing input: PBMCs or T cells enriched from blood (not recorded which). These receptor sequences come from a woman aged 45-60 years who had recovered from COVID-19. Both conserved end residues are part of each CDR3. A D gene is named only where the DNA matches it firmly.

cdr3_aa j_call v_call d_call
CAIRPGTSEGGNTIYF TRBJ1-3 TRBV10-3 NA
CASRLAGVSYNEQFF TRBJ2-1 TRBV7-8 TRBD2
CASSHASGSFAWGEQFF TRBJ2-1 TRBV14 TRBD2
CASSLGQPTGELFF TRBJ2-2 TRBV3-1/TRBV3-2 NA
CASSLIGLAGDPKETQYF TRBJ2-5 TRBV28 TRBD2
CSASGGSLRNEQFF TRBJ2-1 TRBV20-1 TRBD2
CASSVTGGPVDTQYF TRBJ2-3 TRBV9 TRBD2
CASSLSPGVQETQYF TRBJ2-5 TRBV7-3 NA
CASGPTAGTGGLAFF TRBJ1-1 TRBV19 TRBD1
CASSFRGEGGYTF TRBJ1-2 TRBV5-1 NA
CASSAGQGNSPLHF TRBJ1-6 TRBV5-1 TRBD1
CASSLPIPGHSTGELFF TRBJ2-2 TRBV5-4 NA
CVGRAKDTEAFF TRBJ1-1 TRBV7-3 NA
CASSPGLAGGIDTQYF TRBJ2-3 TRBV18 TRBD2
CASSYGLAGTGELFF TRBJ2-2 TRBV6-5 TRBD2
CASSSGTGHGYTF TRBJ1-2 TRBV11-2 TRBD1